The T cell receptor (beta chain) described here comes from a study of OX40 agonist ivuxolimab in advanced cancers. At the level of the study: A mean age of around 63 years, range roughly 23 to 79, was recorded, and under 85% were male. Participants could have had prior anti-PD-1, anti-PD-L1 or anti-CTLA-4 therapy, and around 40% had some. Findings and limits, study-wide: No determination was made of the antigen specificity of the expanded peripheral T cells. Mean expanded clone counts were higher in CD8+ than CD4+ T cells.

A word on this clone: Antigen specificity is unknown.

TCRdb keeps only in-frame clones here, not all; method: immunoSEQ multiplex PCR. The sample comprises about 44,000 clones, just under 95% of which are singletons, and approximately 9.9% rests with the top ten. Looked up from germline, CDR1 is MNHEY and CDR2 is SVGAGI. The CDR3 is 15 amino acids. Trimming left V 0 bases short and J 7 bases short, with 15 bases between. The gene calls are TRBV6-5 and TRBJ1-2; tentative D call: TRBD1 (6 bases). This TCR was recovered from an adult with an advanced solid tumor such as melanoma, head and neck, liver or kidney cancer. The sample in question was CD4+ or CD8+ T cells sorted from blood, obtained in a trial of the OX40 agonist ivuxolimab. CDR3 residues: CASSYSAGQSLGYTF. CDR3 DNA: TGTGCCAGCAGTTACTCTGCTGGACAGTCGCTTGGCTACACCTTC.